This TCR beta chain was found in a study of blood T cell repertoires in COVID-19. For the study at large: The United States, Italy and Spain supplied acute and convalescent COVID-19 samples. Sample material is recorded as cDNA or gDNA derived from T cells, B-cell-depleted T cells, or PBMCs.

In the original processing: Reference gene primer amplification in the assay estimated nucleated cell counts. Sequencing used immunoSEQ multiplex PCR; TCRdb keeps in-frame clones, though not all of them. The D gene and trimming were derived from the DNA, and the V and J assignments and clone size from that table. Of a few hundred thousand clones listed, over 60% are singletons. The CDR3 spans 11 residues. Germline CDR1 reads SGHAT; CDR2 reads FQDESV (reference sequence). V lost 5 bases, J lost 5 bases, and 6 bases lay in between. This rearrangement joins TRBV11-1 to TRBJ2-5; no firm D call. This clonotype was sampled from a woman aged 65 to 85 with acute or convalescent COVID-19. The sequencing sample was made of peripheral blood. The DNA for the CDR3 is TGTGCCAGCAGCCCCGGGGAGACCCAGTACTTC. It encodes CASSPGETQYF.